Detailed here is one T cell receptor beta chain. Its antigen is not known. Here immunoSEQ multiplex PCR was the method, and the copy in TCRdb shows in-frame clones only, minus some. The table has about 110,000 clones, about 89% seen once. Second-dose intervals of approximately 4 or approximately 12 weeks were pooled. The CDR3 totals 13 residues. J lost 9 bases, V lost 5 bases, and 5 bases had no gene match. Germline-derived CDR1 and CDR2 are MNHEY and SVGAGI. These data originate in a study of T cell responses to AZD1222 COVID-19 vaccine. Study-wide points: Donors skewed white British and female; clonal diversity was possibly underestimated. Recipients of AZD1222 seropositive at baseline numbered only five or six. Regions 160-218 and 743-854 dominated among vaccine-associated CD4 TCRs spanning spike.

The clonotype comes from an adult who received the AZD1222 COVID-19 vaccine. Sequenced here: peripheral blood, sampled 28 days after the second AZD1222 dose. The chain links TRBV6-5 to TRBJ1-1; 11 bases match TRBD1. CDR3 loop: CASSTGQGGKAFF. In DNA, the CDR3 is TGTGCCAGCAGTACGGGACAGGGGGGGAAAGCTTTCTTT.